These 8 T cell receptor beta chains came from one sample sequenced in a study of blood T cells in healthy people across ages. Through a sample-barcoded 5' primer and a J-beta primer mix, a second PCR was run for roughly 6 to 11 cycles. TCRdb recomputed calls from the 5' RACE reads with MiXCR, one row per CDR3 protein. The sample shows roughly 860,000 distinct CDR3 sequences, 62% of them seen only once. Sequenced input: blood. These receptor sequences come from a man aged 25 to 40 in good health.

The chain uses TRBV20-1 and TRBJ2-1; 11 bases map to TRBD2. V dropped 2 bases and J dropped 12; count of bases not matched to a gene: 3. CDR3 length equals 12 residues. Per the germline V gene, CDR1 is DFQATT and CDR2 is SNEGSKA (reference sequence). Written as DNA, the CDR3 is TGCAGTGCTAGAAAGGGACTAGCGGCGCAGTTCTTC. Its translation is CSARKGLAAQFF.

The chain employs TRBV12-3 or TRBV12-4 and TRBJ2-5; the match to TRBD2 covers 7 bases. CDR3 size: 16 residues. The V and J ends lost 3 bases and 3 bases, in that order; junction bases with no gene match: 10. CDR3 residues: CASSFGGRAGKETQYF. DNA of the CDR3: TGTGCCAGCAGTTTCGGGGGACGAGCGGGGAAAGAGACCCAGTACTTC.

The chain is built from TRBV20-1 and TRBJ1-5, with D perhaps matching TRBD1 (5 bases). The germline gives CDR1 DFQATT, CDR2 SNEGSKA (reference sequence). The CDR3 is made up of 12 amino acids. Trimming removed 1 base from V and 7 bases from J, with 8 bases in between. This CDR3 is CSARGRDQPQHF. The CDR3, as DNA: TGCAGTGCTAGAGGGAGGGACCAGCCCCAGCATTTT.

Comments on this clonotype: At one boundary the junction diverges from the germline segment, which might be a read error. This rearrangement joins TRBV6-2 or TRBV6-3 to TRBJ2-3; 9 bases map to TRBD1. CDR1 and CDR2 from the germline V gene are MNHEY and SVGEGT. The CDR3 totals 16 residues. CDR3 DNA: TGTGCCAGCAGCCCGGGACAGGGAGAACCCACAGACACGCAGTATTTT. It specifies CASSPGQGEPTDTQYF.

This clonotype turned up a few times. Germline is not matched at one junction end, which may reflect a read error. The chain has TRBV7-2 and TRBJ1-2; D ambiguous. The CDR3 consists of 14 residues. Germline-derived CDR1 and CDR2 are SGHTA and FQGNSA. CDR3 in amino acids: CASSVAGQAYGYTF. CDR3 sequence (DNA): TGTGCCAGCAGCGTAGCGGGCCAAGCTTATGGCTACACCTTC.

The V gene is TRBV7-2, the J gene TRBJ1-2; D perhaps matches TRBD1 (5 bases). Germline CDR1 is SGHTA and CDR2 is FQGNSA. The CDR3 has 14 residues. The germline V and J ends were trimmed by 7 bases and 4 bases, with 16 bases remaining between them. In nucleotides, the CDR3 is TGTGCCAGCACCCCTTTCGGGGGTTCCTATGGCTACACCTTC. As protein: CASTPFGGSYGYTF.

The CDR3 here is CASSLVTGNTGELFF. CDR3 nucleotides: TGCGCCAGCAGCTTGGTAACAGGGAACACCGGGGAGCTGTTTTTT. The V call is TRBV5-1, the J call TRBJ2-2; D perhaps matches TRBD1 (5 bases). CDR1 and CDR2 (germline): SGHRS, YFSETQ. There are 15 residues in the CDR3. Trimming removed 0 bases at V and 1 base at J, with 7 bases between.

This clonotype was counted many times. V and J are TRBV20-1 and TRBJ2-7; D not certain. Germline loops: CDR1 DFQATT, CDR2 SNEGSKA (reference sequence). This CDR3 spans 13 amino acids. Trimming removed 1 base from V and 3 bases from J, with 10 bases in between. DNA for the CDR3: TGCAGTGCTAGAGGACCTTTGGACTACGAGCAGTACTTC. This codes for CSARGPLDYEQYF.